Sequencing of this T cell receptor beta chain was carried out in a study of blood T cell repertoires in COVID-19. Study as a whole: Whether acute or convalescent, the COVID-19 samples came from the United States, Italy and Spain. PBMCs, B-cell-depleted T cells, or T cells provided the cDNA or gDNA that made up the material.

Germline loops: CDR1 SGHTA, CDR2 FQGNSA. Trimming took 2 bases from V and 4 from J, leaving 8 bases between them. The CDR3 contains 14 residues. Original methodology: It was from reference gene primer amplification that nucleated cell counts were estimated. The table came from immunoSEQ multiplex PCR; TCRdb's copy has only in-frame clones and leaves some out. From that table come the V and J calls and clone size; the DNA was used to work out D and trimming. The table records around 84,000 clones, around 87% of them present only once. V and J are TRBV7-2 and TRBJ1-4; tentative D call: TRBD1 (6 bases). Material: peripheral blood. This clonotype was obtained from a man older than 75 with active or convalescent COVID-19. Here the CDR3 reads CASSLLGGNEKLFF. DNA for the CDR3: TGTGCCAGCAGCTTATTAGGGGGTAATGAAAAACTGTTTTTT.